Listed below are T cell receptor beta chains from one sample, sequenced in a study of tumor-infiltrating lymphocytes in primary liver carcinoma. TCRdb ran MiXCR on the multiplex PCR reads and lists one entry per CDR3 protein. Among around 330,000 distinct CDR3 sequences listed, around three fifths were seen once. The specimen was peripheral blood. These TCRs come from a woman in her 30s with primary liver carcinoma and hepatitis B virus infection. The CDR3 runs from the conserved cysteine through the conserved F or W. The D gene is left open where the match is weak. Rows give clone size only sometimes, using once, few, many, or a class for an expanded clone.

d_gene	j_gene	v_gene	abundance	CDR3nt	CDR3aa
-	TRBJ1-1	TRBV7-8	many	TGTGCCAGCAGCGCGGACCGGAACACTGAAGCTTTCTTT	CASSADRNTEAFF
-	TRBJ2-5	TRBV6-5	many	TGTGCCAGCAGTTATCGGAGACAGTTGGAGACCCAGTACTTC	CASSYRRQLETQYF
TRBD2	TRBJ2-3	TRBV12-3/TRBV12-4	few	TGTGCCAGCAGTTCAAGGGCGGGACTAGCGGGACTGGATACGCAGTATTTT	CASSSRAGLAGLDTQYF
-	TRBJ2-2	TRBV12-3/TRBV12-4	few	TGTGCCTTCCATGACAGGGAGGACACCGGGGAGCTGTTTTTT	CAFHDREDTGELFF
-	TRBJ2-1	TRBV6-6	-	TGTGCCAGCAGTCCCGCGGGCTGGAGGGTGGAGCAGTTCTTC	CASSPAGWRVEQFF
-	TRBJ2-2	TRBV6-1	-	TGTGCTAGCACTGAAACCCTTCCCGGGGGCGCCGCGAACACCGGGGAGCTGTTCTTT	CASTETLPGGAANTGELFF
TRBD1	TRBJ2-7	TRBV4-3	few	TGCGCCAGCAGCCAAGAAGGACAGGGATCCACCGAGCAGTACTTC	CASSQEGQGSTEQYF
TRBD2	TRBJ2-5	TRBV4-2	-	TGTGCCAGCAGCCAAGATAAGAACTTCGGGACTAGCCTGGGGACCCAGTACTTC	CASSQDKNFGTSLGTQYF
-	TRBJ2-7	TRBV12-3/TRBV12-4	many	TGTGCCAGCAGTCAGTCCGGGACCCTTTCCTACGAGCAGTACTTC	CASSQSGTLSYEQYF
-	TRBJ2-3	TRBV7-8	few	TGTGCCAGCAGCTTACCCACAGATACGCAGTATTTT	CASSLPTDTQYF
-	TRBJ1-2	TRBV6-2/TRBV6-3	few	TGTGCCAGCAGTTATACGGGTTCCTATGGCTACACCTTC	CASSYTGSYGYTF